Reported below is one T cell receptor beta chain. Its antigen is not identified. An end of the junction differs from the germline gene, which may be a read error. In the same sample, other DNA sequences code for this CDR3. This sample is part of a study of cytomegalovirus exposure and HLA in healthy donors. PCR primers comprised 60 Vbeta and 13 Jbeta primers. Repertoires were generated with immunoSEQ multiplex PCR, while TCRdb's copy carries only in-frame clones and drops some. This sample contains some 150,000 clones. Study results and caveats: The study had only CMV serostatus as immune exposure information. The later analysis indicated that the majority of CMV-associated TCR beta chains appeared HLA-restricted. The analysis excluded some indistinguishable V segments, including TRBV6-2 and TRBV6-3.

This CDR3 contains 14 residues. Germline CDR1 and CDR2: SGHAT and FQNNGV. The receptor's source is a man in his forties in good health and CMV-seronegative. Sequencing was performed on PBMCs. V is TRBV11-2 and J is TRBJ2-3; possibly TRBD1 or TRBD2 for D (5 bases each). DNA of the CDR3: TGCGCCAGCAGCGGCAGGGCTTTCACAGATACGCAGTATTTT. It codes for CASSGRAFTDTQYF.